The T cell receptor (beta chain) described here comes from a study of beta chain features in type 1 diabetes. Notes on the study in general: Shortening of TCRB CDR3s, moderate but significant, appeared in all four CD4+ subsets of Type 1 diabetes patients.

Reverse transcription of all isolated RNA meant that expressed TCRB transcripts were sequenced. Data came from immunoSEQ multiplex PCR; TCRdb stores just in-frame clones and leaves some out. The sample records some 150,000 clones, 13% being singletons. Via the markers CD45RO/CCR7/CD25/CD127/CD95/CD27, stem cell-like memory, regulatory, central memory and naive CD4+ cells were sorted. This CDR3 has 12 amino acids. Germline CDR1 reads GTSNPN; CDR2 reads SVGIG (reference sequence). Unmatched junction bases numbered 5, after V lost 0 bases and J lost 10 bases. Regarding this clone: Its target is unknown. Distinct nucleotide sequences in the sample also encode this CDR3.

This receptor was taken from a man between 18 and 35 years old with type 1 diabetes. The chain is built from TRBV30 and TRBJ1-1, with 7 nucleotides matching TRBD1. The sample taken for sequencing was central memory CD4+ T cells from blood. In nucleotides, the CDR3 is TGTGCCTGGAGTGTACAGGGGAGGGGAGCTTTCTTT. Protein sequence: CAWSVQGRGAFF.